Listed here is a single T cell receptor (beta chain). The source of the sample is a study of blood T cell repertoires in COVID-19. Study at large: Sites across the United States, Italy and Spain contributed samples from acute and convalescent COVID-19. In each case, the material was cDNA or gDNA derived from T cells, B-cell-depleted T cells, or PBMCs.

Looked up from germline, CDR1 is SGHTA and CDR2 is FQGNSA. V shed 1 base and J shed 7 bases, with 11 bases lying between them. This CDR3 spans 15 amino acids. As handled by the study authors: By means of reference gene primer amplification, nucleated cell counts were estimated. Sequencing was performed with immunoSEQ multiplex PCR; in TCRdb, only in-frame clones are kept and a portion is missing. V, J and clone size were drawn from that table, and D and trimming were deduced from the DNA. The table has about 150,000 clones, 81% seen once. The V and J genes are TRBV7-2 and TRBJ1-6; no reliable D call. The sequence came from a human donor with acute or convalescent COVID-19. The donor label of this sample is uncertain. Sequencing was done on a sample of peripheral blood. The CDR3 region has the DNA TGTGCCAGCAGCTTAGTTCCAGTTCCAAATTCACCCCTCCACTTT. Protein sequence: CASSLVPVPNSPLHF. The complete variable domain, with remaining parts taken from reference TRBV7-2 and TRBJ1-6, reads GAGVSQSPSNKVTEKGKDVELRCDPISGHTALYWYRQSLGQGLEFLIYFQGNSAPDKSGLPSDRFSAERTGGSVSTLTIQRTQQEDSAVYLCASSLVPVPNSPLHFGNGTRLTVT.